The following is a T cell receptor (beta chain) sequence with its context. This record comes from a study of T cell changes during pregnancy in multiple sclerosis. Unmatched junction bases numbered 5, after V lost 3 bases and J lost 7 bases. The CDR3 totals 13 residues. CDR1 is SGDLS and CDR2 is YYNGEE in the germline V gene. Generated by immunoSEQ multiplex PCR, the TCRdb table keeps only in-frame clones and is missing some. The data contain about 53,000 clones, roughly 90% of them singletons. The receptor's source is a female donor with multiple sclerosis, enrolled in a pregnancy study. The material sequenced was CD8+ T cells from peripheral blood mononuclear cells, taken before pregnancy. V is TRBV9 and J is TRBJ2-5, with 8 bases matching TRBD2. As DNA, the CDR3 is TGTGCCAGCAGCGCCGGGGGGGCCGGGACCCAGTACTTC. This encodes CASSAGGAGTQYF.